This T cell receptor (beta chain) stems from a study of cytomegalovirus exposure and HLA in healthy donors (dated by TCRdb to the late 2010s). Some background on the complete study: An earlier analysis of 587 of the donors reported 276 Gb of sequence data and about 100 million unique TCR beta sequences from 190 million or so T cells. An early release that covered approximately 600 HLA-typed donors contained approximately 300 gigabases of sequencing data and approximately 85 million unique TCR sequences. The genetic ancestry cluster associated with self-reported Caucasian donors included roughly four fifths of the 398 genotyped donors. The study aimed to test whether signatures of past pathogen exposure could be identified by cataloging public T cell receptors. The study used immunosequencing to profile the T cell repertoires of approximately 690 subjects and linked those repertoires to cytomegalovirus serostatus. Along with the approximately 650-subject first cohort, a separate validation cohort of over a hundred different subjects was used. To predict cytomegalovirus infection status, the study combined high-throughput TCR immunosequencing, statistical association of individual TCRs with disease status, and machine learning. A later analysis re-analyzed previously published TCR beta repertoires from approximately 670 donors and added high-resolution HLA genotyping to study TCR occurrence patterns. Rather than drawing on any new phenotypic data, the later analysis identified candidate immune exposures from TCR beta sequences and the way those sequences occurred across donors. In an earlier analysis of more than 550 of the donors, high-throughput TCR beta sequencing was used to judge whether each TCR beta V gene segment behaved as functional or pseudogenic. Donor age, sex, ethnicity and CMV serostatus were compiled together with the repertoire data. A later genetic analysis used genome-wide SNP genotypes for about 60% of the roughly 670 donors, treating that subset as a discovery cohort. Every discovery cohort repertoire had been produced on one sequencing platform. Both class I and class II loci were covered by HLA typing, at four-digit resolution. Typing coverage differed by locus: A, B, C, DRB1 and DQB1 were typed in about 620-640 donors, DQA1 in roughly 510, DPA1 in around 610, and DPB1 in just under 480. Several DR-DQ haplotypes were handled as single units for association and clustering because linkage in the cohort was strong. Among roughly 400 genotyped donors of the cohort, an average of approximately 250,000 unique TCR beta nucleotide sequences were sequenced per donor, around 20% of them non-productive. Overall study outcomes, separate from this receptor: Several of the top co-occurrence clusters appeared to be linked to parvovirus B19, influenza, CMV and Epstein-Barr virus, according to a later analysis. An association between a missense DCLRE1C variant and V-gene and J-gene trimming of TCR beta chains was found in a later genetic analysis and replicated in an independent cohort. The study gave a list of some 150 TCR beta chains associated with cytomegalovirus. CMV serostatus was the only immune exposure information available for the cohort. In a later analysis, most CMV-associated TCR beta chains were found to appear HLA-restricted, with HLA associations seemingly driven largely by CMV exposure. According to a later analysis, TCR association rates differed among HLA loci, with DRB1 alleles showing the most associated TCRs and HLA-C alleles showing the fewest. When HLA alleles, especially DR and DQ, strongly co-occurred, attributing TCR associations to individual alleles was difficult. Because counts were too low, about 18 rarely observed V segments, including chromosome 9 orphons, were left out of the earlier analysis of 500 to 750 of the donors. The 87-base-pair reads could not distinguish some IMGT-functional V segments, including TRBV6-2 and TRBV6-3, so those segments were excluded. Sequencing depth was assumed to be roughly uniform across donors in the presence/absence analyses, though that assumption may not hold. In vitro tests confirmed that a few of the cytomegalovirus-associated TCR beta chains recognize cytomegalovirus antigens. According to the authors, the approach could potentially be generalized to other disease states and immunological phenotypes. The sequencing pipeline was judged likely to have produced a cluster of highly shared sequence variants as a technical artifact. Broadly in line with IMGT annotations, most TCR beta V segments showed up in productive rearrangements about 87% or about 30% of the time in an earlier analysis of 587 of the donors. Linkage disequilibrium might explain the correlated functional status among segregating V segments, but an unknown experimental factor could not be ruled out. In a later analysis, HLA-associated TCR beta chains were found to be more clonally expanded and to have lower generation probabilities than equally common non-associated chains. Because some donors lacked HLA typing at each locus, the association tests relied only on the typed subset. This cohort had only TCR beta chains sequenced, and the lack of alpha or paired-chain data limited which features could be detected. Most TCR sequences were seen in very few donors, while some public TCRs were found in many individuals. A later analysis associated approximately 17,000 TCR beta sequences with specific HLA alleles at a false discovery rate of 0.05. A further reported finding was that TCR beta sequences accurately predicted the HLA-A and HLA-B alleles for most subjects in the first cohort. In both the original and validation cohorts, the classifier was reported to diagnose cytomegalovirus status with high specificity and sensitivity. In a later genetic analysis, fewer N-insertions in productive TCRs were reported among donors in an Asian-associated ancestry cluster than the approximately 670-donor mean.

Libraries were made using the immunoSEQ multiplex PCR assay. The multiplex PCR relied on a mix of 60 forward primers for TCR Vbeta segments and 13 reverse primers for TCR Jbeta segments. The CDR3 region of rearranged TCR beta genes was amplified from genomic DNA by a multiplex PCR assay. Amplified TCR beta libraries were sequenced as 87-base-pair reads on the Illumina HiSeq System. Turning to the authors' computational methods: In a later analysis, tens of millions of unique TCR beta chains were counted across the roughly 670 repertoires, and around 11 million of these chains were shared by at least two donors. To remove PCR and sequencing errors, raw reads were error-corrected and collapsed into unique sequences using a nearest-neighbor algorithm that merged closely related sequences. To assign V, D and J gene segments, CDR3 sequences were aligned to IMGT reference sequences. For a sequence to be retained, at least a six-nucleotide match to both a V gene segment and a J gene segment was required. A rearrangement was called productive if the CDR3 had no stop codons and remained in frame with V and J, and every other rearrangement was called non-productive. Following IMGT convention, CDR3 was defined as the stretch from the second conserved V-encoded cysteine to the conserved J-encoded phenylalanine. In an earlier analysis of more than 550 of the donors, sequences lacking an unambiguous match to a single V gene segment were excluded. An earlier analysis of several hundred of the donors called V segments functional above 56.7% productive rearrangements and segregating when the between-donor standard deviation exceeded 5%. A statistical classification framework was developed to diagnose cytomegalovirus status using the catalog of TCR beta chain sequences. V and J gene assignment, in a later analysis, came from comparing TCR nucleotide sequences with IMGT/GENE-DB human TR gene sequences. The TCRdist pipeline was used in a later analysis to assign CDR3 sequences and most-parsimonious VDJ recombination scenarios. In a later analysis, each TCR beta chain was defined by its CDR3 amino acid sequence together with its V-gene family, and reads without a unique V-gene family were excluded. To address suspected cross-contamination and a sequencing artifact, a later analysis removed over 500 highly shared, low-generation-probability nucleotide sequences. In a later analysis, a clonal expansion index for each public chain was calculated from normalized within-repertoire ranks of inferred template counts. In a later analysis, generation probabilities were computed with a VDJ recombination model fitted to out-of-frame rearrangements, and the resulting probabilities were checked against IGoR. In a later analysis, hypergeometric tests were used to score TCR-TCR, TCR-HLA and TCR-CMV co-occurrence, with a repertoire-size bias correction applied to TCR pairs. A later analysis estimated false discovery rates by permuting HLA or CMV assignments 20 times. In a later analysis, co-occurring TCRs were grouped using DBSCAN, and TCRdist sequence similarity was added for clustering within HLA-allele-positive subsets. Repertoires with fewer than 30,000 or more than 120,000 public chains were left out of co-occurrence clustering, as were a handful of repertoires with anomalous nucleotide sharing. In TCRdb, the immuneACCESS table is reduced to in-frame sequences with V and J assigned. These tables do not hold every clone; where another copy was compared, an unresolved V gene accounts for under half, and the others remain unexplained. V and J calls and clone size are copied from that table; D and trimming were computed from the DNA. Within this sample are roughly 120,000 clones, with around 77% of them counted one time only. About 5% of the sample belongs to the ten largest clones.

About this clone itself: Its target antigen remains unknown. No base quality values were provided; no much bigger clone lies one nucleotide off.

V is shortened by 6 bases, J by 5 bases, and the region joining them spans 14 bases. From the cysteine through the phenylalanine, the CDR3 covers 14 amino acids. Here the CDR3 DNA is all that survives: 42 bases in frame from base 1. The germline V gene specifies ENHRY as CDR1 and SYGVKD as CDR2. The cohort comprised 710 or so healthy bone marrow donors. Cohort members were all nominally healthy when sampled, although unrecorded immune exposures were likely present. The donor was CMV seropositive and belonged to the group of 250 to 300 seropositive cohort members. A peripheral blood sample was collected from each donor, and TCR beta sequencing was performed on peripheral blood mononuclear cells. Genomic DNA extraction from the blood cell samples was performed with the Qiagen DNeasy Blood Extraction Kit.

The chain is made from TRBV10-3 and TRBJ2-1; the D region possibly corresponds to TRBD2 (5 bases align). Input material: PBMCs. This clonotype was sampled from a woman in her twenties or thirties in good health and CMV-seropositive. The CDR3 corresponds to CAISPAGRDNEQFF. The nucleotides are TGTGCCATCAGCCCCGCGGGTAGGGACAATGAGCAGTTCTTC.